Presented here are 10 T cell receptor beta chains from one specimen sequenced in a study of cytomegalovirus exposure and HLA in healthy donors. Clones were read by immunoSEQ multiplex PCR, and TCRdb kept only the in-frame ones, dropping some. This sample yields 110,000 to 150,000 clones, of which 90% are seen a single time; around 5.9% belongs to the top ten. The sequenced sample was PBMCs. The receptors derive from a woman between 25 and 40 years old in good health and CMV-seropositive.

J is TRBJ1-2 and V is TRBV9, with TRBD1 matching over 8 bases. Germline CDR1 reads SGDLS; CDR2 reads YYNGEE. CDR3 length equals 16 residues. The J segment lost 4 bases and the V segment lost 6 bases, leaving 14 bases of the junction unmatched. CDR3 residues: CASTSGQGNWFYGYTF. The CDR3, as DNA: TGTGCCAGCACTAGCGGACAGGGAAACTGGTTCTATGGCTACACCTTC. Full variable domain (rest looked up from reference TRBV9 and TRBJ1-2): DSGVTQTPKHLITATGQRVTLRCSPRSGDLSVYWYQQSLDQGLQFLIQYYNGEERAKGNILERFSAQQFPDLHSELNLSSLELGDSALYFCASTSGQGNWFYGYTFGSGTRLTVV.

The count of this clone is one. The J gene is TRBJ1-6, the V gene TRBV5-4; D gene uncertain. This CDR3 region has 14 residues. With 0 bases removed from V and 5 bases from J, the gap between germline ends came to 6 bases. Germline CDR1 SGHNT, CDR2 YYREEE (reference sequence). CDR3 sequence reads: CASSLGSDNSPLHF. Written as DNA, the CDR3 is TGTGCCAGCAGCTTGGGGTCAGATAATTCACCCCTCCACTTT. The full variable domain, in which reference TRBV5-4 and TRBJ1-6 provide the parts outside the CDR3, is ETGVTQSPTHLIKTRGQQVTLRCSSQSGHNTVSWYQQALGQGPQFIFQYYREEENGRGNFPPRFSGLQFPNYSSELNVNALELDDSALYLCASSLGSDNSPLHFGNGTRLTVT.

This clone was observed once. The chain couples TRBV10-1 to TRBJ2-1; 8 bases align to TRBD2. Germline CDR1 reads WNHNN; CDR2 reads SYGVQD (reference sequence). The CDR3 is 14 amino acids. Trimming removed 5 bases from V and 4 bases from J; junction bases left unmatched: 4. CDR3 sequence: CASSTTSAYNEQFF. CDR3 nucleotides: TGCGCCAGCAGTACGACTAGCGCATACAATGAGCAGTTCTTC.

This chain connects TRBV7-9 to TRBJ2-2, with 7 bases aligning to TRBD2. CDR3 size: 14 residues. Trimming cost V 5 bases and J 3 bases; bases outside gene matches: 3. CDR1 and CDR2 (germline): SEHNR, FQNEAQ (reference sequence). The CDR3 is CASSRLAYTGELFF. CDR3 nucleotide sequence: TGTGCCAGCAGCCGACTAGCCTACACCGGGGAGCTGTTTTTT.

This clone was detected only once. J is TRBJ2-1 and V is TRBV7-6; D is possibly TRBD1 (5 bases). The V gene lost 1 base and the J gene lost 8 bases, with 9 bases spanning the gap. Germline V lookup: CDR1 SGHVS, CDR2 FNYEAQ. The CDR3 has 13 residues. Here the CDR3 DNA reads TGTGCCAGCAGCTTAGGGCGCAGGGATGAGCAGTTCTTC. Translation gives CASSLGRRDEQFF. Looking up the rest from reference TRBV7-6 and TRBJ2-1 gives the full variable domain: GAGVSQSPRYKVTKRGQDVALRCDPISGHVSLYWYRQALGQGPEFLTYFNYEAQQDKSGLPNDRFSAERPEGSISTLTIQRTEQRDSAMYRCASSLGRRDEQFFGPGTRLTVL.

CDR3 DNA: TGCAGCGTTGAAACAGGGGCCGGGGAGCTGTTTTTT. This sequence encodes CSVETGAGELFF. V and J are TRBV29-1 and TRBJ2-2; 7 nucleotides line up with TRBD1. The length of the CDR3 is 12 residues. The germline V gene has CDR1 SQVTM and CDR2 ANQGSEA. V trimming: 2 bases; J trimming: 6 bases; junction bases outside the gene matches: 0.

The chain carries TRBV29-1 and TRBJ2-7; TRBD2 matches at 8 bases. This CDR3 spans 13 amino acids. Germline CDR1 SQVTM, CDR2 ANQGSEA. V dropped 7 bases and J dropped 3; count of bases not matched to a gene: 8. DNA for the CDR3: TGCAGCGCTGGGTCCGGGAGGGGCTACGAGCAGTACTTC. This codes for CSAGSGRGYEQYF.

The V gene is TRBV11-2, the J gene TRBJ1-2; D gene uncertain. CDR1 SGHAT and CDR2 FQNNGV come from the germline V gene. The CDR3 is 16 residues long. V dropped 1 base and J dropped 4 bases, with 16 bases sitting between them. The CDR3 spells CASSLGKGSGIYGYTF. As DNA, the CDR3 is TGTGCCAGCAGCTTAGGGAAGGGTTCCGGGATCTATGGCTACACCTTC.

The chain recombines TRBV9 with TRBJ2-3, with 8 positions matching TRBD2. Germline-derived CDR1 and CDR2 are SGDLS and YYNGEE. The CDR3 has 16 residues. V was clipped by 0 bases and J by 2 bases; unmatched bases: 5. The CDR3 protein is CASSVEVAGTTDTQYF. CDR3 in DNA: TGTGCCAGCAGCGTAGAGGTAGCGGGAACCACAGATACGCAGTATTTT.

This clone showed up just a few times. The chain recombines TRBV4-1 with TRBJ1-2; D is perhaps TRBD1 (5 bases). The V gene lost 1 base and the J gene lost 4 bases, with 13 bases spanning the gap. Germline CDR1 reads MGHRA; CDR2 reads YSYEKL. CDR3 length: 15 residues. CDR3 sequence reads: CASSQVPDTGYGYTF. The CDR3 DNA reads as TGCGCCAGCAGCCAAGTCCCAGACACAGGCTATGGCTACACCTTC.